Below, 5 T cell receptor beta chains from the same sample are listed, as sequenced in a study of post-analysis software for immune sequencing data. Findings and caveats of the study: Included in a set of about five TRBV segments more frequent in patients than controls were TRBV5-6, TRBV5-1 and TRBV20-1.

Libraries were made from TCR beta cDNA, and they carried unique molecular identifiers. TCRdb independently ran MiXCR on the PCR reads; one entry per CDR3 protein. Among about 400,000 distinct CDR3 sequences listed, about a third were seen once. The antigens of these receptors remain unknown. The specimen sequenced was blood. These TCRs come from a girl between 5 and 17 years old with multiple sclerosis.

This chain connects TRBV4-1 to TRBJ2-1; D ambiguous. The V and J ends lost 4 bases and 3 bases respectively, with 7 bases between them. Germline loops: CDR1 MGHRA, CDR2 YSYEKL. This CDR3 comprises 13 residues. The CDR3 is CASSRVGYNEQFF. CDR3 DNA sequence: TGCGCCAGCAGCCGGGTGGGCTACAATGAGCAGTTCTTC.

This clonotype occurred a few times. The V call is TRBV20-1, the J call TRBJ2-3; maybe TRBD1 (7 bases). V was cut by 6 bases and J by 3 bases, with 13 bases left in between. The CDR3 contains 13 residues. Germline-derived CDR1 and CDR2 are DFQATT and SNEGSKA (reference sequence). The CDR3 region is CSATQGRTDTQYF. The CDR3 DNA reads as TGCAGTGCAACACAGGGGAGGACAGATACGCAGTATTTT.

This clonotype was seen ten or more times. V and J are TRBV4-1 and TRBJ2-7, with D perhaps matching TRBD1 (6 bases). V lost 4 bases to trimming and J lost 5 bases, with 15 bases between them. The CDR3 contains 14 residues. Germline V gene sequence: CDR1 MGHRA, CDR2 YSYEKL. As DNA, the CDR3 is TGCGCCAGCAGCCCCGGGTCACAGGGTGACGAGCAGTACTTC. Its protein product is CASSPGSQGDEQYF.

Ten or more counts support this clonotype. CDR3 region: CSASSAQETQYF. Here the CDR3 DNA reads TGCAGTGCTTCTAGCGCTCAAGAGACCCAGTACTTC. V usage is TRBV20-1 and J usage is TRBJ2-5, with D perhaps matching TRBD2 (6 bases). The CDR3 consists of 12 residues. Germline loops: CDR1 DFQATT, CDR2 SNEGSKA (reference sequence). The V and J ends lost 5 bases and 2 bases respectively, with 9 bases between them.

This chain uses TRBV5-1 with TRBJ2-2; weak D call: TRBD1 (5 bases). The CDR3 has 16 amino acids. V lost 0 bases to trimming and J lost 1 base, with 10 bases between them. Germline assignment: CDR1 SGHRS and CDR2 YFSETQ. This chain's CDR3 is CASSLGNTGNTGELFF. The CDR3 nucleotides are TGCGCCAGCAGCTTGGGGAATACAGGGAACACCGGGGAGCTGTTTTTT.